The 27 T cell receptor beta chains below all came from one sample that was sequenced in a study of spatial heterogeneity in lung cancer. The time point: blood at routine non-recurrence follow-up after resection. TCRdb recomputed calls from the 5' RACE reads with MiXCR, one row per CDR3 protein. Of roughly 18,000 distinct CDR3 sequences in the sample, approximately 8.5% were seen once. Sequencing used PBMCs, obtained at follow-up. All receptors come from a male donor with early-stage non-small cell lung cancer.

This clonotype was recorded many times. This CDR3 reads CASSRLVTGMNTEAFF. The CDR3 coding sequence is TGTGCCAGCAGCCGACTAGTTACAGGGATGAACACTGAAGCTTTCTTT. The chain joins TRBV7-2 to TRBJ1-1; possible D gene TRBD1, 6 bases. V gave up 5 bases and J gave up 0 bases, with 16 bases separating them. Germline CDR1 is SGHTA and CDR2 is FQGNSA. CDR3 length equals 16 residues.

In its sample, this clonotype was seen many times. The chain joins TRBV7-2 to TRBJ2-3; D is uncertain. CDR1 is SGHTA, CDR2 FQGNSA, per germline. V lost 3 bases and J 6 bases, leaving 13 bases between the germline ends. The CDR3 runs 14 residues. The CDR3: CASSFGSSSDTQYF. In DNA, the CDR3 is TGTGCCAGCAGCTTTGGTTCGAGCTCCGATACGCAGTATTTT.

This clonotype is judged medium-sized. The chain joins TRBV10-2 to TRBJ2-3; D is uncertain. The CDR3 is made up of 15 amino acids. Germline V CDR1 and CDR2: WSHSY, SAAADI. V was clipped by 2 bases and J by 0 bases, with 9 bases between them. In DNA, the CDR3 is TGCGCCAGCAGTGAGAATCGGAGAAGCACAGATACGCAGTATTTT. Protein sequence: CASSENRRSTDTQYF.

The chain employs TRBV20-1 and TRBJ1-5; 7 bases align to TRBD1. Trimming removed 0 bases from V and 7 bases from J; junction bases left unmatched: 6. There are 14 residues in the CDR3. CDR1 and CDR2 (germline): DFQATT, SNEGSKA (reference sequence). The CDR3 here is CSARDAQGTQPQHF. CDR3 DNA sequence: TGCAGTGCTAGAGACGCACAGGGGACGCAGCCCCAGCATTTT.

Notes on this clonotype: It may be a read error: a sequence one base away is much more abundant. This chain links TRBV11-2 with TRBJ1-2; weak D call: TRBD1 (6 bases). From germline, CDR1 is SGHAT and CDR2 FQNNGV. V was cut by 6 bases and J by 10 bases, with 21 bases left in between. The length of the CDR3 is 14 residues. This chain's CDR3 is CASSLPTGRGDYTF. The CDR3 nucleotides are TGTGCCAGCAGTTTACCTACAGGGAGAGGCGACTACACCTTC. Full variable domain (missing parts from reference TRBV11-2 and TRBJ1-2): EAGVAQSPRYKIIEKRQSVAFWCNPISGHATLYWYQQILGQGPKLLIQFQNNGVVDDSQLPKDRFSAERLKGVDSTLKIQPAKLEDSAVYLCASSLPTGRGDYTFGSGTRLTVV.

The J gene is TRBJ2-1, the V gene TRBV7-9; D is unclear. The CDR3 extends over 14 amino acids. CDR1 and CDR2 from the germline V gene are SEHNR and FQNEAQ (reference sequence). Trimming removed 5 bases from V and 5 bases from J, with 13 bases in between. The CDR3 loop reads CASSHEAHDNEQFF. CDR3 nucleotides: TGTGCCAGCAGCCACGAAGCCCACGACAATGAGCAGTTCTTC.

This clonotype was found a few times. The chain employs TRBV11-2 and TRBJ2-5; TRBD2 agrees at 9 bases. CDR1 is SGHAT and CDR2 is FQNNGV in the germline V gene. CDR3 length: 16 residues. V gave up 1 base and J gave up 5 bases; unmatched junction bases: 8. The CDR3 DNA reads TGTGCCAGCAGCTTAGGGGGCGGGAGGGCCCCGGAGACCCAGTACTTC. As protein: CASSLGGGRAPETQYF. Full variable domain (rest looked up from reference TRBV11-2 and TRBJ2-5): EAGVAQSPRYKIIEKRQSVAFWCNPISGHATLYWYQQILGQGPKLLIQFQNNGVVDDSQLPKDRFSAERLKGVDSTLKIQPAKLEDSAVYLCASSLGGGRAPETQYFGPGTRLLVL.

By share, this clonotype ranks as medium-sized. The V gene is TRBV29-1, the J gene TRBJ1-3; D not resolved. Germline-derived CDR1 and CDR2 are SQVTM and ANQGSEA. V was trimmed by 7 bases and J by 0 bases, leaving 7 bases between them. The CDR3 consists of 12 residues. The CDR3 DNA sequence: TGCAGCGGACGGAGCTCTGGAAACACCATATATTTT. It encodes CSGRSSGNTIYF.

This clonotype was picked up a small number of times. CDR3 bases: TGTGCCAGCAGTTTCGGTGCGGGCCTGCCGAATGAGCAGTTCTTC. Its protein is CASSFGAGLPNEQFF. The V call is TRBV28, the J call TRBJ2-1; weak D call: TRBD2 (5 bases). The CDR3 is 15 amino acids. Trimming took 3 bases from V and 7 from J, leaving 16 bases between them. Per germline, CDR1 MDHEN and CDR2 SYDVKM.

This clonotype was seen at least ten times. V usage is TRBV20-1 and J usage is TRBJ2-1, with TRBD2 matching 11 bases. This CDR3 spans 18 amino acids. J gave up 0 bases and V 0 bases, and 7 bases lay outside the gene matches. In germline, CDR1 is DFQATT, CDR2 SNEGSKA (reference sequence). DNA for the CDR3: TGCAGTGCTAGAGATCGTCTAGCGGGAGGAATCTCCTACAATGAGCAGTTCTTC. Its translation is CSARDRLAGGISYNEQFF.

This clonotype was seen at least ten times. CDR3 nucleotide sequence: TGTGCCAGCACCTTTCGACAGGGGGCGGACGAGCAGTACTTC. The encoded protein is CASTFRQGADEQYF. The gene calls are TRBV6-6 and TRBJ2-7; 10 bases agree with TRBD1. Per the germline V gene, CDR1 is MNHNY and CDR2 is SVGAGI (reference sequence). This CDR3 spans 14 amino acids. The trim removed 7 bases at V and 5 bases at J, leaving 8 bases unmatched.

This clonotype came up many times. This chain joins TRBV30 and TRBJ2-7; 9 nucleotides match TRBD1. The CDR3 loop spans 13 amino acids. V shed 0 bases and J 7 bases; nucleotides not matched to a gene: 4. The germline V gene encodes CDR1 GTSNPN and CDR2 SVGIG (reference sequence). The CDR3 nucleotides read TGTGCCTGGAGTGTTCGGACAGGGGCAGAGCAGTACTTC. Translation gives CAWSVRTGAEQYF.

Notes on this clonotype: A read error is possible here, since a much larger clone lies one base away. The V gene is TRBV28, the J gene TRBJ2-7; no clear D gene. The CDR3 has 13 amino acids. Trimming pared 1 base from V and 5 bases from J, leaving 9 bases between. CDR1 is MDHEN, CDR2 SYDVKM, per germline. The CDR3 is CASSLLRSNEQYF. CDR3 DNA: TGTGCCAGCAGTTTATTGAGGTCCAACGAGCAGTACTTC.

This clonotype has ten or more counts. The chain combines TRBV6-2 or TRBV6-3 with TRBJ2-6; maybe TRBD2 (6 bases). Between the trimmed V and J ends, which lost 1 base and 1 base, there was a span of 14 bases. Per germline, CDR1 MNHEY and CDR2 SVGEGT. The CDR3 loop spans 18 amino acids. The CDR3 DNA sequence: TGTGCCAGCAGTTACTTGGCCCAGGGAGGATCTGGGGCCAACGTCCTGACTTTC. It is translated as CASSYLAQGGSGANVLTF.

This clonotype has a count of ten or more. This chain joins TRBV11-2 and TRBJ2-1; D uncertain. With 5 bases removed from V and 4 bases from J, the gap between germline ends came to 15 bases. The CDR3 length is 15 residues. In germline, CDR1 is SGHAT, CDR2 FQNNGV. The CDR3 loop reads CASSPPWDLYNEQFF. The CDR3 bases are TGTGCCAGCAGCCCCCCCTGGGATCTATACAATGAGCAGTTCTTC.

The chain uses TRBV12-3 or TRBV12-4 and TRBJ2-5; 9 nucleotides agree with TRBD1. The CDR3 is 14 residues long. Unmatched junction bases numbered 6, after V lost 5 bases and J lost 5 bases. CDR3 sequence: CASSPGQGWETQYF. The CDR3 DNA reads as TGTGCCAGCAGTCCGGGACAGGGTTGGGAGACCCAGTACTTC.

About this clonotype itself: This may be a read error, as it is one base from a much larger clone. J is TRBJ2-3 and V is TRBV20-1; the D gene is possibly TRBD2 (5 bases). Germline V gene sequence: CDR1 DFQATT, CDR2 SNEGSKA (reference sequence). V shed 2 bases and J shed 2 bases, with 11 bases lying between them. There are 14 residues in the CDR3. CDR3 region: CSARLATDTDTQYF. The DNA for the CDR3 is TGCAGTGCTAGACTAGCCACCGACACAGATACGCAGTATTTT.

This clonotype has more than one count but fewer than ten. The rearrangement uses TRBV20-1 and TRBJ1-1; D remains ambiguous. This CDR3 comprises 12 residues. V was pared by 1 base and J by 7 bases, with 10 bases between. Germline V gene data show CDR1 as DFQATT and CDR2 as SNEGSKA (reference sequence). CDR3 bases: TGCAGTGCTAGAGCTGGGTTTGGTGAAGCTTTCTTT. It yields the protein CSARAGFGEAFF.

This clonotype is classed as medium-sized. This chain connects TRBV12-3 or TRBV12-4 to TRBJ2-1; D is undetermined. The ends were cut back, 1 base at V and 9 bases at J, with 1 base in the middle. The CDR3 has 10 amino acids. This CDR3 reads CASSLGEQFF. Here the CDR3 DNA reads TGTGCCAGCAGTTTAGGTGAGCAGTTCTTC.

This clonotype has at least ten counts. The gene calls are TRBV9 and TRBJ1-1; D uncertain. V shed 5 bases and J shed 2 bases, with 13 bases lying between them. This CDR3 comprises 14 residues. Germline CDR1 is SGDLS and CDR2 is YYNGEE. The DNA for the CDR3 is TGTGCCAGCAGGGTCTCAGATAAAAACACTGAAGCTTTCTTT. As protein: CASRVSDKNTEAFF. Based on the CDR3 plus reference TRBV9 and TRBJ1-1, the full variable domain is DSGVTQTPKHLITATGQRVTLRCSPRSGDLSVYWYQQSLDQGLQFLIQYYNGEERAKGNILERFSAQQFPDLHSELNLSSLELGDSALYFCASRVSDKNTEAFFGQGTRLTVV.

This clonotype was detected ten times or more. The chain has TRBV12-3 or TRBV12-4 and TRBJ2-2, with D perhaps TRBD1 (6 bases). Trimming removed 6 bases from V and 4 bases from J, with 9 bases in between. The CDR3 totals 13 residues. This CDR3 reads CASRQGSTGELFF. The DNA of the CDR3 is TGTGCCAGCAGACAGGGATCCACCGGGGAGCTGTTTTTT.

This clonotype has at least ten counts. CDR3 residues: CATSRYRELGQPQHF. CDR3 sequence (DNA): TGTGCCACCAGCAGATACAGGGAGCTGGGTCAGCCCCAGCATTTT. J is TRBJ1-5 and V is TRBV15, with D tentatively TRBD1 (6 bases). This CDR3 is 15 amino acids long. The germline V gene encodes CDR1 LNHNV and CDR2 YYDKDF (reference sequence). V lost 2 bases and J lost 6, with 14 bases in between.

Many counts were recorded for this clonotype. The rearrangement uses TRBV7-9 and TRBJ2-1; possibly TRBD2 for D (6 bases). CDR3 length equals 14 residues. Trimming shortened V by 1 base and J by 10 bases, and 14 bases separated the two germline ends. CDR1 and CDR2 from the germline V gene are SEHNR and FQNEAQ (reference sequence). CDR3 nucleotides: TGTGCCAGCAGCTTAGGGGGGACTCATTCGGAGCAGTTCTTC. This translates into CASSLGGTHSEQFF.

For this clonotype: Being one base from a much bigger clone, this may be a read error. The chain is built from TRBV6-2 or TRBV6-3 and TRBJ2-1, with D tentatively TRBD1 (5 bases). The CDR3 sequence is 15 residues long. Germline V CDR1 and CDR2: MNHEY, SVGEGT. The CDR3: CTSSYSRAKGGEQFF. CDR3 DNA sequence: TGTACCAGCAGTTACAGCAGGGCGAAGGGTGGTGAGCAGTTCTTC.

For this clonotype: Just one base apart from a much larger clone, this may be a read error. V usage is TRBV19 and J usage is TRBJ1-4; 7 bases match TRBD1. In germline, CDR1 is LNHDA, CDR2 SQIVND (reference sequence). The CDR3 is made up of 15 amino acids. The CDR3 region is CASSPLGRQGEKLSF. The CDR3 nucleotides are TGTGCCAGTAGTCCCCTCGGCCGACAGGGAGAAAAACTGTCTTTT.

This clonotype has ten or more counts. The J gene is TRBJ1-2, the V gene TRBV7-2; the match to TRBD1 covers 9 bases. V shed 4 bases and J 1 base; nucleotides not matched to a gene: 10. CDR1 is SGHTA, CDR2 FQGNSA, per germline. This CDR3 comprises 17 residues. CDR3 coding DNA: TGTGCCAGCAGCTACCGAACCGGGACAGGGCTTAACTATGGCTACACCTTC. This sequence encodes CASSYRTGTGLNYGYTF.

This clonotype was seen many times. The chain is built from TRBV21-1 and TRBJ2-1; the table names TRBD1, a call not compared with the DNA. TRBV21-1 is tagged as a pseudogene. This CDR3 comprises 18 residues. CDR3 bases: TGTGCCAGCAGCCAAAATCCCGTGGCAGCGAACTCCTACAATGAGCAGTTCTTC. It encodes CASSQNPVAANSYNEQFF.